This T cell receptor beta chain was observed in a study of response to subunit inactivated influenza vaccine. Comment on this clonotype: Antigen specificity is unknown.

This CDR3 is built from 15 residues. The trim removed 5 bases at V and 4 bases at J, leaving 7 bases unmatched. Germline CDR1 reads MNHEY; CDR2 reads SMNVEV (reference sequence). Broader study findings: There was a suggestion from the authors that each seasonal influenza vaccination recruits few new T cells.

TCRdb ran MiXCR on the RT-PCR reads and lists one entry per CDR3 protein. This sample carries around 540,000 distinct CDR3 sequences, approximately 12% of them seen once, and the ten largest clones take roughly a tenth. The TCR originated in a man aged 50-59 years who received an inactivated influenza vaccine. The chain has TRBV27 and TRBJ2-7, with 11 nucleotides matching TRBD2. The specimen comprised PBMCs from blood, sampled on the day of vaccination. CDR3 residues: CASSLARTSGYEQYF. The CDR3 DNA is TGTGCCAGCAGTCTCGCTAGGACTAGCGGGTACGAGCAGTACTTC.